This T cell receptor beta chain was sequenced during a study of T-cell memory formation after mild COVID-19. On the study more broadly: TCR clusters were mostly confined to one donor each. Overall study results and limits: Clones shrinking from day 15 to 85 showed even CD4/CD8 mixes; later expanders tilted CD4+. CD4+ contracting clones lay mainly in CM and EM, CD8+ ones in EMRA.

This clonotype was seen just once. The antigen is unknown. V shed 7 bases, J shed 7 bases, and the junction held 8 bases outside the gene matches. The germline CDR1 and CDR2 sequences are SGHRS and YFSETQ. This CDR3 is 13 amino acids long. Researchers used 5'RACE with constant-segment primers to make TCR alpha and TCR beta cDNA libraries that carry sample barcodes and UMIs. TCRdb called the 5' RACE reads again in MiXCR, with one record for every CDR3 protein. The sample gives some 330,000 distinct CDR3 sequences, roughly 21% of which show up once; under 15% is in the top ten. The clonotype originates from an adult woman who had mild COVID-19 (a few samples of this study predate the infection). Cell type and time point are not known. The source material was PBMCs or a T cell subset sorted from them (not recorded which). The chain carries TRBV5-1 and TRBJ2-1; 7 nucleotides align to TRBD2. CDR3 residues: CASQRDLGNEQFF. The CDR3 DNA reads as TGCGCCAGCCAGCGGGACCTAGGGAATGAGCAGTTCTTC.